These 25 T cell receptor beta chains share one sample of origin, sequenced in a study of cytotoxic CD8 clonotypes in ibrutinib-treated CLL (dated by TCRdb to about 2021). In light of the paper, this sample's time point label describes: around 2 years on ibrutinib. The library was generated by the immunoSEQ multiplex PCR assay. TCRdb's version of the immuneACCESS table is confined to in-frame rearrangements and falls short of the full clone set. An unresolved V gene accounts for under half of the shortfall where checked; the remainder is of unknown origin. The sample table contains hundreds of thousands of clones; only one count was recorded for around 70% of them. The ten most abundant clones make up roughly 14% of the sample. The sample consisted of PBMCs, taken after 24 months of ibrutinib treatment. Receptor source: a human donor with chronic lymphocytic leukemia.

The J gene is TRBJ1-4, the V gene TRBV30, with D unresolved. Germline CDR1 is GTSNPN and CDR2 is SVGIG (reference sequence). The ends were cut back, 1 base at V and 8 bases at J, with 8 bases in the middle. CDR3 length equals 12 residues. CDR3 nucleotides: TGTGCCTGGAGTGGAGGACCCGAAAAACTGTTTTTT. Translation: CAWSGGPEKLFF. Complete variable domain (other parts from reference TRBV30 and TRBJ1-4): SQTIHQWPATLVQPVGSPLSLECTVEGTSNPNLYWYRQAAGRGLQLLFYSVGIGQISSEVPQNLSASRPQDRQFILSSKKLLLSDSGFYLCAWSGGPEKLFFGSGTQLSVL.

CDR3 nucleotides: TGTGCCAGCAGCCCGGGACTTCCCACCGGGGAGCTGTTTTTT. Protein product: CASSPGLPTGELFF. This chain connects TRBV7-3 to TRBJ2-2; D might be TRBD2 (6 bases). V lost 5 bases and J 4 bases, leaving 11 bases between the germline ends. CDR1 and CDR2 from the germline V gene are SGHTA and FQGTGA. The CDR3 runs 14 residues.

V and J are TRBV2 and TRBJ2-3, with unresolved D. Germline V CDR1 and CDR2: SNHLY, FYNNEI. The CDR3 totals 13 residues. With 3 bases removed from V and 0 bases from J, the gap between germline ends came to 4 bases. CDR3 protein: CASSDLSTDTQYF. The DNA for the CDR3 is TGTGCCAGCAGTGACTTGAGCACAGATACGCAGTATTTT.

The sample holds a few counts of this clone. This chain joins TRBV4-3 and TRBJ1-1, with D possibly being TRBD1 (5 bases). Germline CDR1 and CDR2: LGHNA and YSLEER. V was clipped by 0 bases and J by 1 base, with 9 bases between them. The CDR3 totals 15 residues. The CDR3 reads CASSQDPTENTEAFF. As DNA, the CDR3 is TGCGCCAGCAGCCAAGATCCGACAGAGAACACTGAAGCTTTCTTT.

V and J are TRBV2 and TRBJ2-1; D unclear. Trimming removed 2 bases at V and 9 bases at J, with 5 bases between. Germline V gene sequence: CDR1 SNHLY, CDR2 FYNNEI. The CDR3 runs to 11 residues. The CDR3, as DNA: TGTGCCAGCAGTGAACGGTTTGAGCAGTTCTTC. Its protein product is CASSERFEQFF. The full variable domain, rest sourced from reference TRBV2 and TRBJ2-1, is EPEVTQTPSHQVTQMGQEVILRCVPISNHLYFYWYRQILGQKVEFLVSFYNNEISEKSEIFDDQFSVERPDGSNFTLKIRSTKLEDSAMYFCASSERFEQFFGPGTRLTVL.

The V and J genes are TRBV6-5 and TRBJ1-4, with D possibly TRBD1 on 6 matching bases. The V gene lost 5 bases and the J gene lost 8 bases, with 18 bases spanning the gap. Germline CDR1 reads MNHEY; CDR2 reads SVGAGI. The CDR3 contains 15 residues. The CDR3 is CASSLATGGGEKLFF. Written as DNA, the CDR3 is TGTGCCAGCAGTCTAGCGACAGGAGGGGGGGAAAAACTGTTTTTT.

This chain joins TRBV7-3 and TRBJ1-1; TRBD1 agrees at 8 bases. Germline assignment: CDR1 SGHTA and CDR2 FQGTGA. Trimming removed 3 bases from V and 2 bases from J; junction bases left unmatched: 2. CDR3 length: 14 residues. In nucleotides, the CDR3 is TGTGCCAGCAGCTTCGGACAGGGCAACACTGAAGCTTTCTTT. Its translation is CASSFGQGNTEAFF.

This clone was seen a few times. The DNA for the CDR3 is TGCGCCAGCAGCCAAGATATTTTGGAAACCTACGAGCAGTACTTC. Its protein is CASSQDILETYEQYF. The rearrangement links TRBV4-1 to TRBJ2-7; D is uncertain. CDR3 size: 15 residues. Trimming stripped 0 bases from V and 2 bases from J, with 11 bases between. CDR1 is MGHRA, CDR2 YSYEKL, per germline.

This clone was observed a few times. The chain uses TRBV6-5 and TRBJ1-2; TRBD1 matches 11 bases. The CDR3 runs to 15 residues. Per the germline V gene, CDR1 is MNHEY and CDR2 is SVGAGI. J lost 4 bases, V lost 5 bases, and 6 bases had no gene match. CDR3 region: CASSLRDRGSYGYTF. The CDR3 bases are TGTGCCAGCAGTCTCCGGGACAGGGGGTCCTATGGCTACACCTTC.

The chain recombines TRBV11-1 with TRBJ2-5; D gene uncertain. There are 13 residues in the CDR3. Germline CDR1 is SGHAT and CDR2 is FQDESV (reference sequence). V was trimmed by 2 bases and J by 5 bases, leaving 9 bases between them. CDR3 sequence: CASSLPIGETQYF. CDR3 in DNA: TGTGCCAGCAGCTTACCCATTGGGGAGACCCAGTACTTC. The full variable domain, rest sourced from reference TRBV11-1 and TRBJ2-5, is EAEVAQSPRYKITEKSQAVAFWCDPISGHATLYWYRQILGQGPELLVQFQDESVVDDSQLPKDRFSAERLKGVDSTLKIQPAELGDSAMYLCASSLPIGETQYFGPGTRLLVL.

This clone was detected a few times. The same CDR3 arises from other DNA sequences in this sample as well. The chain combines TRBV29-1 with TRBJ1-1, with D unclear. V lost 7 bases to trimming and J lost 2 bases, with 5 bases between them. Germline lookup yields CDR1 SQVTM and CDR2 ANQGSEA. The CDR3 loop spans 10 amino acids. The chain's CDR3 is CSAGNTEAFF. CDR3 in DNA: TGCAGCGCAGGAAACACTGAAGCTTTCTTT.

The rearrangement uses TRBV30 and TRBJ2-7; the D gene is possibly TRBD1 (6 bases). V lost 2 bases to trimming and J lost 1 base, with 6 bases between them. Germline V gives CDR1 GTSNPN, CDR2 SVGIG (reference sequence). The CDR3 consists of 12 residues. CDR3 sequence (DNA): TGTGCCTGGAGTAGGGGGTCCTACGAGCAGTACTTC. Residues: CAWSRGSYEQYF.

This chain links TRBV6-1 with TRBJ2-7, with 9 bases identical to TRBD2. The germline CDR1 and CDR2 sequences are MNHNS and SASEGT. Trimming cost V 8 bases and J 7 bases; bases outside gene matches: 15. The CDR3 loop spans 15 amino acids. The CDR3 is CASRLPGGRAGEQYF. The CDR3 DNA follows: TGTGCCAGCCGTCTTCCCGGCGGGAGGGCGGGAGAGCAGTACTTC.

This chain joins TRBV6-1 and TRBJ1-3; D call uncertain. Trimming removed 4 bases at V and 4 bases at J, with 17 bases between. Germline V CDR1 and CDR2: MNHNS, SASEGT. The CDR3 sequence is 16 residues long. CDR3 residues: CASSGRVRPKGNTIYF. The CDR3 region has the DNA TGTGCCAGCAGTGGGCGGGTGCGCCCTAAAGGAAACACCATATATTTT.

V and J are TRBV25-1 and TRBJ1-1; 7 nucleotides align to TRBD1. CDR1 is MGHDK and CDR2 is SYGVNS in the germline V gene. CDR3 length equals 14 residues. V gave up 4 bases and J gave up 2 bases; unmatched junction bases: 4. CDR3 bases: TGTGCCAGCAGTGTTACAGGGGTCAACACTGAAGCTTTCTTT. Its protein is CASSVTGVNTEAFF.

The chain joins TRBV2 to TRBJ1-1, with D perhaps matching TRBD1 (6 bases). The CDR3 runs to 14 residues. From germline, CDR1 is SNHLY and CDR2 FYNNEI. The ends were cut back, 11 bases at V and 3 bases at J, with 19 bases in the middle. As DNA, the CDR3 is TGTGCCCTAAGAGTGAACAGGGTGGACACTGAAGCTTTCTTT. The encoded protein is CALRVNRVDTEAFF.

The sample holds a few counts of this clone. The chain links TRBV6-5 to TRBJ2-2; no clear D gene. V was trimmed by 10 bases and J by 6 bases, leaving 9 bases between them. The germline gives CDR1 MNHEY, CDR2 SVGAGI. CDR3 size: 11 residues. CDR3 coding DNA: TGTGCCACCGGTGGGGCCGGGGAGCTGTTTTTT. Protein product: CATGGAGELFF.

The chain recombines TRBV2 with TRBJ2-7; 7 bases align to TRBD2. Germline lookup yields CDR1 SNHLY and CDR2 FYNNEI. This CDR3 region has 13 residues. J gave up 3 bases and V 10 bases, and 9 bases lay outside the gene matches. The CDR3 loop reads CANASRENYEQYF. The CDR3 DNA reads TGTGCCAACGCTTCGCGGGAGAACTACGAGCAGTACTTC. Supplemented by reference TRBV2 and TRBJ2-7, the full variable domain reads EPEVTQTPSHQVTQMGQEVILRCVPISNHLYFYWYRQILGQKVEFLVSFYNNEISEKSEIFDDQFSVERPDGSNFTLKIRSTKLEDSAMYFCANASRENYEQYFGPGTRLTVT.

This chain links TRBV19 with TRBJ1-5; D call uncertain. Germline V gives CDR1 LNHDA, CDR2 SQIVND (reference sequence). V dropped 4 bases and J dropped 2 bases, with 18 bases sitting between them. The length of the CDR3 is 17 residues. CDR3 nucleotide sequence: TGTGCCAGTAGTAAGCGCTATGAGGCAAATGGCAATCAGCCCCAGCATTTT. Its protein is CASSKRYEANGNQPQHF.

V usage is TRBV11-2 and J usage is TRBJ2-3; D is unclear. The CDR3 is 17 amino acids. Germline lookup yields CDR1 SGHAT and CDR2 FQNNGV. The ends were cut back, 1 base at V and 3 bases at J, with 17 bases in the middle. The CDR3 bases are TGTGCCAGCAGCTTAGCCCCCCCGGACCCAAGGACAGATACGCAGTATTTT. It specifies CASSLAPPDPRTDTQYF.

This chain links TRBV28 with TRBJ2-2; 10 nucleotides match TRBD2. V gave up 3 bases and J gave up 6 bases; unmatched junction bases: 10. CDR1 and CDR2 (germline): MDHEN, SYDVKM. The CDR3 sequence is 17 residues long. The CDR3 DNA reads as TGTGCCAGCAGTTTGTTCAAAGCGGGAGGGCCCTCCGGGGAGCTGTTTTTT. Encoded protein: CASSLFKAGGPSGELFF.

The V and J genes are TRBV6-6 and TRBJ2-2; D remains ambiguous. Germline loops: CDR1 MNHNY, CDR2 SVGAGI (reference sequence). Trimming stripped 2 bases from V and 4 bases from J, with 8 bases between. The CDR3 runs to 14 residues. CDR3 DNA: TGTGCCAGCAGTTACGACCGCCGCACCGGGGAGCTGTTTTTT. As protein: CASSYDRRTGELFF.

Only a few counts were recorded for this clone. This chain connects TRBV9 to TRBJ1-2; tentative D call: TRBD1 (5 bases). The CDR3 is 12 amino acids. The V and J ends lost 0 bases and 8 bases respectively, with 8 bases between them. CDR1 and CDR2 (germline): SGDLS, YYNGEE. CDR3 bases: TGTGCCAGCAGCGTAGCGGGACGAGGCTACACCTTC. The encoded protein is CASSVAGRGYTF. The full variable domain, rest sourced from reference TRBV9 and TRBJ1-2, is DSGVTQTPKHLITATGQRVTLRCSPRSGDLSVYWYQQSLDQGLQFLIQYYNGEERAKGNILERFSAQQFPDLHSELNLSSLELGDSALYFCASSVAGRGYTFGSGTRLTVV.

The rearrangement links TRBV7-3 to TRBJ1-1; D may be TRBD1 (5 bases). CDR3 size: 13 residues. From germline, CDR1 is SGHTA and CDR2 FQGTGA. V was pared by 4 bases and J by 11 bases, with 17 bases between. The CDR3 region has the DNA TGTGCCAGCAGCTCAAGCGTGGGGCAACAGGCTTTCTTT. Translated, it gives CASSSSVGQQAFF.

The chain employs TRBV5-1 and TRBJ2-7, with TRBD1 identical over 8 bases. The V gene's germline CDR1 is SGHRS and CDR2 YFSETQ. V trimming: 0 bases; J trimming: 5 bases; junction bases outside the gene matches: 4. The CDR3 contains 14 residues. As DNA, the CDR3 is TGCGCCAGCAGCTTGGAGGCAGGGGGCAACGAGCAGTACTTC. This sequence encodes CASSLEAGGNEQYF.